This passage covers 8 T cell receptor beta chains from one sample sequenced in a study of shared clonotypes between healthy human individuals. Using immunoSEQ multiplex PCR, the repertoire was profiled, and TCRdb retains in-frame clones only, with some absent. The table includes about 1.1 million clones, 75% to 80% detected once. Sample: memory CD4+ T cells from PBMCs. Sample subset: CD45RA-negative fraction. These receptors originate from a man aged 18 to 29 in good health. Some clones in this sample may be carry-over from other donors' samples.

The chain uses TRBV27 and TRBJ2-6; TRBD1 matches at 7 bases. The CDR3 has 17 residues. The J segment lost 0 bases and the V segment lost 5 bases, leaving 7 bases of the junction unmatched. CDR1 and CDR2 (germline): MNHEY, SMNVEV (reference sequence). CDR3 sequence: CASSAWTGRSGANVLTF. The CDR3 nucleotides read TGTGCCAGCAGTGCCTGGACAGGCCGCTCTGGGGCCAACGTCCTGACTTTC.

The chain employs TRBV5-6 and TRBJ2-5; 12 bases agree with TRBD2. Germline loops: CDR1 SGHDT, CDR2 YYEEEE. The CDR3 covers 18 residues. The V and J ends lost 4 bases and 3 bases, in that order; junction bases with no gene match: 13. CDR3 in amino acids: CASSLHLTSGGDKETQYF. The CDR3 DNA follows: TGTGCCAGCAGCCTACACTTGACTAGCGGGGGAGACAAAGAGACCCAGTACTTC.

Details on this clone: Other DNA sequences in this specimen translate into the identical CDR3. The chain couples TRBV11-3 to TRBJ2-7, with 10 bases aligning to TRBD1. The V segment lost 5 bases and the J segment 0 bases; nucleotides outside the gene matches: 4. The CDR3 has 15 residues. Per germline, CDR1 SGHNT and CDR2 YENEEA. This CDR3 reads CASSPGQGSSYEQYF. The CDR3 DNA reads as TGTGCCAGCAGCCCGGGACAGGGGAGCTCCTACGAGCAGTACTTC.

The CDR3 sequence is CSVHRTGGNTQYF. The CDR3 DNA reads as TGCAGCGTGCACCGGACGGGTGGAAATACGCAGTATTTT. The chain carries TRBV29-1 and TRBJ2-3; the D is unclear. Deletions cut 6 bases from V and 7 bases from J, with 17 bases between. Germline assignment: CDR1 SQVTM and CDR2 ANQGSEA. The CDR3 is made up of 13 amino acids.

The chain combines TRBV4-2 with TRBJ2-7; D might be TRBD2 (6 bases). V shed 0 bases and J shed 4 bases, with 16 bases lying between them. Germline lookup yields CDR1 LGHNA and CDR2 YNFKEQ. This CDR3 contains 16 residues. DNA of the CDR3: TGTGCCAGCAGCCAAGATCCTGGACTACTTACTTACGAGCAGTACTTC. Translating gives CASSQDPGLLTYEQYF.

This chain links TRBV2 with TRBJ1-3; D gene uncertain. The CDR3 covers 15 residues. Germline assignment: CDR1 SNHLY and CDR2 FYNNEI. Trimming pared 1 base from V and 4 bases from J, leaving 11 bases between. The CDR3 DNA reads as TGTGCCAGCAGTGAAGGACGGACGGCGGGAAACACCATATATTTT. The encoded protein is CASSEGRTAGNTIYF.

V is TRBV6-5 and J is TRBJ1-2; D gene ambiguous. From germline, CDR1 is MNHEY and CDR2 SVGAGI. Trimming left V 2 bases short and J 2 bases short, with 6 bases between. The CDR3 contains 13 residues. The DNA of the CDR3 is TGTGCCAGCAGTTACGACGCAAACTATGGCTACACCTTC. Amino acids: CASSYDANYGYTF.

J is TRBJ1-4 and V is TRBV5-1; D gene ambiguous. This CDR3 has 14 residues. V was trimmed by 4 bases and J by 0 bases, leaving 7 bases between them. Per the germline V gene, CDR1 is SGHRS and CDR2 is YFSETQ. The CDR3 spells CASSRGATNEKLFF. The CDR3 DNA reads as TGCGCCAGCAGCCGTGGGGCAACTAATGAAAAACTGTTTTTT.